This T cell receptor beta chain originates from a study of blood T cells in healthy people across ages. This clonotype was counted a few times. With a J-beta primer mix and a sample-barcoded 5' primer, a second PCR ran about 7 to 12 cycles. Each CDR3 protein is one row after TCRdb ran MiXCR on the 5' RACE reads. The table lists about 1.5 million distinct CDR3 sequences, 35% to 45% of them singletons. Trimming stripped 1 base from V and 4 bases from J, with 10 bases between. Germline values: CDR1 GTSNPN, CDR2 SVGIG (reference sequence). This CDR3 is built from 14 residues. The sequence was collected from a woman under 30 in good health. Sequenced input: blood. The chain couples TRBV30 to TRBJ2-2, with a tentative D call TRBD2 (5 bases). This CDR3 reads CAWSGGSPTGELFF. The CDR3 nucleotides are TGTGCCTGGAGTGGAGGGTCCCCCACCGGGGAGCTGTTTTTT.